This TCR beta chain originates from a study of CD8+CD57+ T cells in acquired aplastic anemia. In the study overall: Among healthy donors, CD4+ cells averaged approximately 10 million reads.

Using genomic DNA as the template, TCR beta VDJ and CDR3 profiling was carried out. TCRdb re-called the reads through MiXCR, storing one row per CDR3 protein. The sample lists hundreds of thousands of distinct CDR3 sequences; about 70% were seen once. Concerning this clonotype itself: The junction departs from germline at one end; a sequencing error may be responsible.

The specimen sequenced was sorted CD4+, CD8+, or CD8+CD57+ T cells (not recorded which) from PBMCs. This TCR came from a human donor in good health, serving as a control.

The CDR3 spells CASSLDRAANYGYTF. CDR3 nucleotide sequence: TGCGCCAGCAGCTTGGACAGGGCAGCTAACTATGGCTACACCTTC. V gene TRBV5-4 combines with J gene TRBJ1-2; TRBD1 matches at 8 bases. The CDR3 is 15 amino acids. Germline loops: CDR1 SGHNT, CDR2 YYREEE (reference sequence).